This TCR beta chain is drawn from a study of patients and donors after allogeneic stem cell transplantation. TCRdb recomputed calls from the RT-PCR reads with MiXCR, one row per CDR3 protein. The repertoire holds approximately 410,000 distinct CDR3 sequences, approximately 16% seen once, with just over 7% in the top ten. This clonotype was seen repeatedly, ten times or more. This sequence originates from a human donor who was either an allogeneic HSCT recipient or a stem cell or donor lymphocyte infusion donor (not recorded which). It is not recorded whose cells these are; they may come from a transplant donor. The material sequenced was blood, either unsorted or a sorted T cell fraction (not recorded which).

CDR3 sequence (DNA): TGCAGCGTTGAAGACTTGGGCCAGGGCTTATACGAGCAGTACTTC. Protein: CSVEDLGQGLYEQYF. The chain combines TRBV29-1 with TRBJ2-7; maybe TRBD1 (5 bases). The CDR3 runs 15 residues. V dropped 0 bases and J dropped 4 bases, with 16 bases sitting between them. From germline, CDR1 is SQVTM and CDR2 ANQGSEA.